This T cell receptor (beta chain) was sequenced in a study of Ad26.COV2.S vaccination and SARS-CoV-2 variants (dated by TCRdb to the early 2020s). Some background on the complete study: Donors in the vaccine arm were drawn from COV1001, a multicentre, randomized, double-blind, placebo-controlled phase I-IIa trial testing Ad26.COV2.S in healthy adults. Ad26.COV2.S was administered intramuscularly at a dose of 5x10^10 or 1x10^11 viral particles, either as one shot or as two shots given 56 days apart. TCRbeta repertoire sequencing was used to assess the specificity and breadth of SARS-CoV-2-reactive T cell receptors after Ad26.COV2.S vaccination. The TCR-sequenced set comprised around 30 samples: around 20 Ad26.COV2.S vaccine recipients, 5 placebo recipients and 8 SARS-CoV-2 convalescent individuals. Participants in the trial were split at random into five groups of five each, receiving low-dose or high-dose Ad26.COV2.S once or twice, or else placebo on both occasions. Investigators did not know the trial group allocation while performing experiments and assessing outcomes. The full study reports these points: The authors noted that the TCR breadth and depth analyses may have underestimated total T cell responses. After vaccination, substantial breadth of spike-specific CD8+ and CD4+ T cell responses was reported. Compared with placebo recipients, Ad26.COV2.S recipients showed higher spike-specific TCR breadth (P = 0.0014). Vaccine and placebo recipients had comparable non-spike TCR breadth, which fits with the vaccine containing only spike. The study lacked the statistical power to compare responses across vaccine doses or regimens.

A note on this clone: No antigen is known for it. No quality values exist for individual bases; no much larger clone is one base distant.

The immunoSEQ Assay was the method used to sequence TCRbeta CDR3 regions. After extraction, genomic DNA underwent amplification by bias-controlled multiplex PCR, followed by high-throughput sequencing. The study's processing was this. Collapsing and filtering of sequences were performed to quantify the absolute abundance of each unique TCRbeta CDR3 region. T cell fraction was estimated by normalizing TCRbeta template counts to usable DNA, with usable DNA measured through amplification of reference genes found in all nucleated cells. Repertoire TCRs were annotated as SARS-CoV-2-specific by exact matching of V gene, CDR3 amino acid sequence and J gene to a known reactive TCR set. The reference SARS-CoV-2 TCR set came from MIRA and was filtered for enrichment in COVID-19-positive ImmuneCODE repertoires, removing public or cross-reactive TCRs. Using the MIRA antigens, annotated TCRs were further analysed by specific ORF or by position within an ORF. Depth was the summed frequency of annotated unique rearrangements, while breadth was defined as annotated unique rearrangements over total unique productive rearrangements. TCR breadth was compared between groups using two-sided Wilcoxon rank-sum tests. TCRdb retrieved this table from immuneACCESS and kept in-frame rearrangements only. Not all clones are present; in checked studies, unresolved V genes account for under half, and no reason is known for the remainder. V, J and clone size were drawn from that table, and D and trimming were deduced from the DNA. This sample holds some 340,000 clones; roughly 86% were observed only once. The ten largest clones add up to approximately 1.9% of the sample.

The meaning of the sample's treatment or condition label: roughly 18 received Ad26.COV2.S at low or high dose, single or two shots; about 5 received placebo; per-sample allocation not given. For vaccine and placebo recipients, repertoires were sequenced using samples collected on day 63 after the first injection. Between 29 July and 7 August 2020, Cohort 1b enrolled about two dozen adults aged 18-55 years at one site in Boston, USA. Ad26.COV2.S was a replication-incompetent adenovirus type 26 vector expressing a prefusion-stabilized SARS-CoV-2 spike protein from the original Wuhan strain. V drops 6 bases and J drops 7 bases, leaving 15 bases in between. The CDR3 covers 13 residues, taking in both the cysteine and the phenylalanine. Left in the record is the CDR3 DNA by itself, 39 bases read in frame from the first base.

This specimen was peripheral blood, taken in a trial of Ad26.COV2.S vaccine versus placebo. The sequence was obtained from a person between 18 and 59 years old who received the Ad26.COV2.S COVID-19 vaccine or a placebo. The chain couples TRBV12-3 or TRBV12-4 to TRBJ1-1; the D gene is perhaps TRBD1, on 6 matching bases. The DNA sequence follows: TGTGCCAGCAGCGTACAGGGCTTTGGTGAAGCTTTCTTT. Its amino acids are CASSVQGFGEAFF.